The TCR beta chain under discussion was sequenced for a study of T-cell memory formation after mild COVID-19. In the study overall: In these data, TCR clusters were largely donor specific.

As regards this clonotype: Its antigen is not identified.

Deletions cut 4 bases from V and 1 base from J, with 17 bases between. Germline assignment: CDR1 SGDLS and CDR2 YYNGEE. The CDR3 has 16 residues. TCRdb re-analysed the 5' RACE reads in MiXCR, keeping a single row per CDR3 protein. The sample lists around 300,000 distinct CDR3 sequences; roughly an eighth were seen once. Findings and limits, study-wide: Contracting CD8+ clones were enriched in EMRA, CD4+ mainly in CM and EM. Researchers found some responding clones in pre-infection memory, a sign that cross-reactive memory joined. Specificity for SARS-CoV-2 was not confirmed among the second-wave clones peaking on day 37.

The rearrangement joins TRBV9 to TRBJ2-5; no clear D gene. Sample: PBMCs or a T cell subset sorted from them (not recorded which). The sequence came from a man younger than 30 who had mild COVID-19 (a few samples of this study predate the infection). Cell type and time point are not known. The CDR3 nucleotides are TGTGCCAGCAGCCCTCAAGACGTGAGTCTCCAAGAGACCCAGTACTTC. This encodes CASSPQDVSLQETQYF.